The 32 T cell receptor beta chains below were found in one sample sequenced in a study of T cells in Graves' hyperthyroidism and ophthalmopathy. RNA transcripts served as the template for amplifying TCR beta CDR3 regions. A set of HTBI primers served as the primers for a first-round RT-PCR of the TCR CDR3. TCRdb itself ran the multiplex PCR reads through MiXCR, one entry per CDR3 protein. Of a few hundred thousand distinct CDR3 sequences in the sample, approximately 14% are singletons; the top ten hold over 7.5%. Sequencing was performed on blood. The receptors originated from a woman between 18 and 30 years old with Graves' hyperthyroidism.

This clonotype came up many times. The chain employs TRBV2 and TRBJ1-1; 11 bases map to TRBD1. V was pared by 4 bases and J by 11 bases, with 9 bases of the junction left unmatched. Germline CDR1 SNHLY, CDR2 FYNNEI. The CDR3 runs 14 residues. Here the CDR3 reads CASSGGQGARGAFF. The DNA of the CDR3 is TGTGCCAGCAGTGGAGGACAGGGGGCGCGTGGGGCTTTCTTT.

Details on this clonotype: This may be a read error, as it is one base from a much larger clone. This sequence joins TRBV28 and TRBJ1-2; weak D call: TRBD1 (5 bases). The CDR3 extends over 16 amino acids. From germline, CDR1 is MDHEN and CDR2 SYDVKM. V was trimmed by 6 bases and J by 1 base, leaving 18 bases between them. CDR3 in amino acids: CASSVGRGTNNYGYTF. The CDR3 DNA reads TGTGCCAGCAGCGTGGGGCGAGGGACTAATAACTATGGCTACACCTTC.

The sample holds many counts of this clonotype. The rearrangement joins TRBV29-1 to TRBJ2-5; 10 bases agree with TRBD2. From germline, CDR1 is SQVTM and CDR2 ANQGSEA. There are 17 residues in the CDR3. J was trimmed by 6 bases and V by 4 bases; bases with no gene match: 17. Here the CDR3 reads CSVAGQREGRSPQTQYF. The CDR3 region has the DNA TGCAGCGTTGCTGGCCAGCGGGAGGGCCGGAGTCCCCAGACCCAGTACTTC.

This clonotype was seen repeatedly, ten times or more. The chain has TRBV19 and TRBJ2-7; a possible D gene is TRBD1 (5 bases). The V gene lost 5 bases and the J gene lost 4 bases, with 18 bases spanning the gap. Germline assignment: CDR1 LNHDA and CDR2 SQIVND (reference sequence). CDR3 length: 15 residues. Here the CDR3 DNA reads TGTGCCAGTAGTCTACGACAGAACGAACAGTACGAGCAGTACTTC. This sequence encodes CASSLRQNEQYEQYF.

The chain links TRBV9 to TRBJ2-7, with D maybe TRBD1 (6 bases). The CDR3 runs 15 residues. Trimming took off 3 bases at V and 2 bases at J, with 15 bases between the two ends. CDR1 and CDR2 (germline): SGDLS, YYNGEE. CDR3 sequence reads: CASSEGEREPYEQYF. DNA of the CDR3: TGTGCCAGCAGCGAGGGGGAGAGGGAGCCCTACGAGCAGTACTTC.

This clonotype showed up many times. The chain couples TRBV20-1 to TRBJ2-1, with TRBD2 matching 9 bases. Germline values: CDR1 DFQATT, CDR2 SNEGSKA (reference sequence). The CDR3 runs to 14 residues. J lost 6 bases, V lost 5 bases, and 8 bases had no gene match. For the CDR3, the DNA is TGCAGTGCTGCCCCCGGGACTAGCAGCAATGAGCAGTTCTTC. Amino acids: CSAAPGTSSNEQFF.

This clonotype turned up a few times. The CDR3 nucleotides are TGTGCCACCAAAGGGACTAGACCTTACGATGAGCAGTTCTTC. This encodes CATKGTRPYDEQFF. The V call is TRBV24-1, the J call TRBJ2-1; 8 bases line up with TRBD2. Per the germline V gene, CDR1 is KGHDR and CDR2 is SFDVKD. The junction had 10 bases not matched to a gene; V was cut back by 8 bases and J by 8 bases. The CDR3 contains 14 residues.

In this sample, this clonotype turned up many times. V and J are TRBV2 and TRBJ1-5; 8 bases fit TRBD1. The V segment lost 5 bases and the J segment 10 bases; nucleotides outside the gene matches: 19. CDR1 and CDR2 (germline): SNHLY, FYNNEI. The CDR3 sequence is 17 residues long. Written as DNA, the CDR3 is TGTGCCAGCAGTCCTGACACCGGGACAGGAAAGGGCTCCCCCCAGCATTTT. It codes for CASSPDTGTGKGSPQHF. The variable domain in full, completed from reference TRBV2 and TRBJ1-5, reads EPEVTQTPSHQVTQMGQEVILRCVPISNHLYFYWYRQILGQKVEFLVSFYNNEISEKSEIFDDQFSVERPDGSNFTLKIRSTKLEDSAMYFCASSPDTGTGKGSPQHFGDGTRLSIL.

This clonotype was counted ten times or more. The rearrangement links TRBV18 to TRBJ2-3, with TRBD2 identical over 13 bases. The V and J ends lost 3 bases and 1 base, in that order; junction bases with no gene match: 1. The germline V gene encodes CDR1 KGHSH and CDR2 LQKENI. The CDR3 has 16 amino acids. The CDR3 region is CASSPGTSGGTDTQYF. DNA of the CDR3: TGTGCCAGCTCACCCGGGACTAGCGGGGGCACAGATACGCAGTATTTT. The whole variable domain, remainder taken from reference TRBV18 and TRBJ2-3, is NAGVMQNPRHLVRRRGQEARLRCSPMKGHSHVYWYRQLPEEGLKFMVYLQKENIIDESGMPKERFSAEFPKEGPSILRIQQVVRGDSAAYFCASSPGTSGGTDTQYFGPGTRLTVL.

A remark on this clonotype: Possible read error: a much larger clone is one base away. A read error is likely, as this CDR3 ends without the conserved phenylalanine or tryptophan. The rearrangement links TRBV5-1 to TRBJ2-1; TRBD2 agrees at 9 bases. CDR1 is SGHRS, CDR2 YFSETQ, per germline. The CDR3 covers 17 residues. V shed 1 base, J shed 0 bases, and the junction held 5 bases outside the gene matches. CDR3 DNA sequence: TGCGCCAGCAGCTTGAGTAGCGGGGGCTCCTCCTACAATGAGCAGTTCTCC. The encoded protein is CASSLSSGGSSYNEQFS.

The V and J genes are TRBV6-1 and TRBJ1-1; perhaps TRBD1 as D (6 bases). V was shortened by 11 bases and J by 5 bases, with 27 bases between the two germline ends. Germline loops: CDR1 MNHNS, CDR2 SASEGT. The CDR3 is 16 residues long. DNA of the CDR3: TGTGCCGTGCCGGGGAGGGGGTTCCTTGATGATACTGAAGCTTTCTTT. Translation gives CAVPGRGFLDDTEAFF.

This chain connects TRBV12-3 or TRBV12-4 to TRBJ2-3, with D unclear. The CDR3 totals 15 residues. Trimming shortened V by 4 bases and J by 3 bases, and 14 bases separated the two germline ends. The CDR3 coding sequence is TGTGCCAGCAGTTCAAAGACTGGATGGACAGATACGCAGTATTTT. It translates to CASSSKTGWTDTQYF.

The genes are TRBV9 and TRBJ2-5; 9 bases align to TRBD2. V lost 2 bases to trimming and J lost 4 bases; unmatched junction nucleotides: 9. The germline CDR1 and CDR2 sequences are SGDLS and YYNGEE. CDR3 size: 16 residues. The CDR3 is CASSVYGGGASETQYF. As DNA, the CDR3 is TGTGCCAGCAGCGTTTACGGCGGGGGGGCCTCAGAGACCCAGTACTTC.

This clonotype was observed at least ten times. The rearrangement uses TRBV12-3 or TRBV12-4 and TRBJ2-3; tentative D call: TRBD1 (6 bases). V was shortened by 5 bases and J by 5 bases, with 14 bases between the two germline ends. The CDR3 has 14 residues. The CDR3: CASSPYGGRDTQYF. CDR3 DNA: TGTGCCAGCAGTCCGTATGGGGGCAGAGATACGCAGTATTTT.

V usage is TRBV6-1 and J usage is TRBJ1-5; tentative D call: TRBD1 (5 bases). The V and J ends lost 1 base and 2 bases respectively, with 21 bases between them. CDR1 and CDR2 from the germline V gene are MNHNS and SASEGT. This CDR3 spans 19 amino acids. As DNA, the CDR3 is TGTGCCAGCAGTGAAGGCCCCGGGACTGACTTGTATCGCAATCAGCCCCAGCATTTT. As protein: CASSEGPGTDLYRNQPQHF.

This clonotype has at least ten counts. This chain uses TRBV2 with TRBJ1-2; 11 bases are shared with TRBD1. This CDR3 has 13 amino acids. The V gene end was trimmed by 8 bases and the J gene end by 8 bases; junction bases not matched to a gene: 7. The germline CDR1 and CDR2 sequences are SNHLY and FYNNEI. CDR3 in DNA: TGTGCCAGCTGGACAGGGGGCTTGAGGGGCTACACCTTC. Translated, it gives CASWTGGLRGYTF. The whole variable domain, filled in from reference TRBV2 and TRBJ1-2, reads EPEVTQTPSHQVTQMGQEVILRCVPISNHLYFYWYRQILGQKVEFLVSFYNNEISEKSEIFDDQFSVERPDGSNFTLKIRSTKLEDSAMYFCASWTGGLRGYTFGSGTRLTVV.

This clonotype was picked up many times. V gene TRBV7-3 combines with J gene TRBJ2-2, with D perhaps matching TRBD2 (5 bases). V was trimmed by 3 bases and J by 5 bases, leaving 19 bases between them. Germline V gene lookup returns CDR1 SGHTA and CDR2 FQGTGA. The CDR3 loop spans 17 amino acids. CDR3 residues: CASSFFGGSPGTGELFF. CDR3 bases: TGTGCCAGCAGCTTCTTCGGCGGGTCCCCTGGGACCGGGGAGCTGTTTTTT.

This clonotype has a count of ten or more. The rearrangement links TRBV9 to TRBJ2-2; D might be TRBD2 (5 bases). The CDR3 has 14 amino acids. The V end was cut by 2 bases, the J end by 1 base, with 6 bases between. Germline assignment: CDR1 SGDLS and CDR2 YYNGEE. In DNA form, the CDR3 reads TGTGCCAGCAGCGTCGAGGGGAACACCGGGGAGCTGTTTTTT. It is translated as CASSVEGNTGELFF.

This clonotype was found many times. The chain carries TRBV10-3 and TRBJ2-7; 7 positions match TRBD1. Looked up from germline, CDR1 is ENHRY and CDR2 is SYGVKD. Trimming removed 10 bases from V and 5 bases from J; junction bases left unmatched: 8. This CDR3 contains 12 residues. The CDR3 sequence is CATYRQGHEQYF. CDR3 bases: TGTGCCACCTACCGACAGGGTCACGAGCAGTACTTC.

The sample holds one count of this clonotype. This chain links TRBV27 with TRBJ1-5; 7 nucleotides align to TRBD1. The germline gives CDR1 MNHEY, CDR2 SMNVEV (reference sequence). The V gene end was trimmed by 5 bases and the J gene end by 0 bases; junction bases not matched to a gene: 7. This CDR3 is 16 amino acids long. The CDR3 sequence: CASSGDSPYSNQPQHF. The CDR3 coding sequence is TGTGCCAGCAGTGGGGACAGCCCTTATAGCAATCAGCCCCAGCATTTT.

This clonotype has only a few counts. V usage is TRBV10-3 and J usage is TRBJ1-5; no reliable D call. This CDR3 has 14 residues. Trimming took off 3 bases at V and 3 bases at J, with 9 bases between the two ends. Germline CDR1 ENHRY, CDR2 SYGVKD. CDR3 DNA sequence: TGTGCCATCAGTGACAGAGACTCCAATCAGCCCCAGCATTTT. This encodes CAISDRDSNQPQHF.

This clonotype was observed at least ten times. The CDR3 region has the DNA TGCAGTGCTAAACTAGCGGGACCCATTAGCTACGAGCAGTACTTC. Protein sequence: CSAKLAGPISYEQYF. J is TRBJ2-7 and V is TRBV20-1; 10 nucleotides align to TRBD2. CDR1 DFQATT and CDR2 SNEGSKA come from the germline V gene (reference sequence). The trim removed 4 bases at V and 3 bases at J, leaving 9 bases unmatched. The CDR3 is made up of 15 amino acids.

Many counts were recorded for this clonotype. The chain carries TRBV7-9 and TRBJ2-5; TRBD2 matches 9 bases. After removal of 3 bases from V and 2 bases from J, the junction contained 4 bases not matched to a gene. Looked up from germline, CDR1 is SEHNR and CDR2 is FQNEAQ (reference sequence). The CDR3 spans 15 residues. The CDR3, as DNA: TGTGCCAGCAGCTTCGGGACTAGCAGACAAGAGACCCAGTACTTC. Translation: CASSFGTSRQETQYF.

The table lists this clonotype with many counts. The chain carries TRBV6-1 and TRBJ1-2; no firm D call. The V gene's germline CDR1 is MNHNS and CDR2 SASEGT. With 4 bases removed from V and 4 bases from J, the gap between germline ends came to 13 bases. This CDR3 is 14 amino acids long. The DNA for the CDR3 is TGTGCCAGCAGTGTCGCGGCCGGGTTCTATGGCTACACCTTC. The encoded protein is CASSVAAGFYGYTF.

This clonotype was seen many times. V usage is TRBV5-1 and J usage is TRBJ1-1; no clear D. Germline CDR1 reads SGHRS; CDR2 reads YFSETQ. This CDR3 comprises 14 residues. The germline V and J ends were trimmed by 4 bases and 5 bases, with 15 bases remaining between them. The CDR3 DNA follows: TGCGCCAGCAGCCGGCCCGGGGTTCAAACTGAAGCTTTCTTT. This encodes CASSRPGVQTEAFF.

The rearrangement links TRBV7-9 to TRBJ1-5; TRBD1 might be the D (5 bases). The V end was cut by 1 base, the J end by 7 bases, with 11 bases between. The germline CDR1 and CDR2 sequences are SEHNR and FQNEAQ (reference sequence). The CDR3 is made up of 14 amino acids. The CDR3 is CASSLGGEGQPQHF. CDR3 nucleotides: TGTGCCAGCAGCTTAGGAGGGGAGGGACAGCCCCAGCATTTT.

This clonotype was detected many times. The chain joins TRBV5-1 to TRBJ2-4; TRBD1 agrees at 7 bases. Trimming at V came to 0 bases and at J to 9 bases, leaving 9 bases not matched to a gene. CDR1 and CDR2 (germline): SGHRS, YFSETQ. This CDR3 spans 15 amino acids. The CDR3 here is CASSLEGQAFAIQYF. The CDR3 DNA reads as TGCGCCAGCAGCTTGGAAGGACAGGCCTTTGCCATTCAGTACTTC. The complete variable domain, with remaining parts taken from reference TRBV5-1 and TRBJ2-4, reads KAGVTQTPRYLIKTRGQQVTLSCSPISGHRSVSWYQQTPGQGLQFLFEYFSETQRNKGNFPGRFSGRQFSNSRSEMNVSTLELGDSALYLCASSLEGQAFAIQYFGAGTRLSVL.

The genes are TRBV6-1 and TRBJ2-1; D is possibly TRBD1 or TRBD2 (7 bases each). The DNA matches TRBJ2-7 better at its end, which makes the J call doubtful. This CDR3 is 17 amino acids long. Germline CDR1 and CDR2: MNHNS and SASEGT. CDR3 amino acids: CASSPGQGGFSYNEQYF. CDR3 sequence (DNA): TGTGCCAGCAGTCCAGGCCAGGGGGGGTTTTCCTACAATGAGCAGTACTTC.

This clonotype was observed many times. The chain carries TRBV6-2 or TRBV6-3 and TRBJ2-2; D might be TRBD1 (6 bases). Trimming took 7 bases from V and 6 from J, leaving 15 bases between them. From germline, CDR1 is MNHEY and CDR2 SVGEGT. The CDR3 spans 14 residues. The CDR3 DNA is TGTGCCAGCATGACCGGGACACCCCCCGGGGAGCTGTTTTTT. Translating gives CASMTGTPPGELFF.

This clonotype was picked up many times. V usage is TRBV5-6 and J usage is TRBJ1-5; D may be TRBD1 (6 bases). In germline, CDR1 is SGHDT, CDR2 YYEEEE. V was pared by 4 bases and J by 3 bases, with 11 bases between. CDR3 size: 14 residues. CDR3 in DNA: TGTGCCAGCAGCGCACAGGGTTACAATCAGCCCCAGCATTTT. Translation: CASSAQGYNQPQHF.

The chain carries TRBV29-1 and TRBJ2-1; TRBD2 might be the D (6 bases). The CDR3 totals 13 residues. Germline CDR1 reads SQVTM; CDR2 reads ANQGSEA. The ends were cut back, 5 bases at V and 10 bases at J, with 18 bases in the middle. This chain's CDR3 is CSVQRGTGEEQFF. CDR3 in DNA: TGCAGCGTTCAAAGAGGGACGGGAGAGGAGCAGTTCTTC.

This clonotype occurred many times. The chain joins TRBV12-3 or TRBV12-4 to TRBJ1-5; TRBD1 is a possible D gene (6 bases). The V and J ends lost 5 bases and 5 bases respectively, with 16 bases between them. The CDR3 loop spans 15 amino acids. The CDR3 region is CASSRKQGPHQPQHF. The CDR3 bases are TGTGCCAGCAGTCGTAAACAGGGCCCGCATCAGCCCCAGCATTTT.